The sequence of this T cell receptor (beta chain) was determined in a study of cytomegalovirus exposure and HLA in healthy donors. The V gene lost 2 bases and the J gene lost 3 bases, with 11 bases spanning the gap. Germline V gene sequence: CDR1 SGHNT, CDR2 YYREEE (reference sequence). This CDR3 is built from 15 residues. 60 Vbeta and 13 Jbeta primers were used in PCR. Here immunoSEQ multiplex PCR was the method, and the copy in TCRdb shows in-frame clones only, minus some. Among about 70,000 clones listed, around 70% were seen once. The sample taken for sequencing was PBMCs. This TCR came from a human donor in good health. The V call is TRBV5-4, the J call TRBJ2-2; D not certain. The CDR3 is CASSFGFSDTGELFF. The CDR3 bases are TGTGCCAGCAGCTTCGGGTTCTCGGACACCGGGGAGCTGTTTTTT.